Below, 21 T cell receptor beta chains from the same sample are listed, as sequenced in a study of beta chain features in type 1 diabetes. Whole-study findings and limits: Shortening of TCRB CDR3s, moderate but significant, appeared in all four CD4+ subsets of Type 1 diabetes patients.

Their specific antigens are unknown. cDNA synthesis used the whole RNA isolate, giving expressed TCRB sequences. Clones were sequenced by immunoSEQ multiplex PCR, and TCRdb holds only the in-frame ones, with some missing. The sample yields approximately 170,000 clones, roughly 8% seen once. The sequenced material came from central memory CD4+ T cells from blood. Receptor source: a man aged 18 to 30 with type 1 diabetes.

The table lists this clone with a few counts. The chain uses TRBV27 and TRBJ2-7; D possibly corresponds to TRBD1 (6 bases). The CDR3 sequence is 12 residues long. The ends were cut back, 11 bases at V and 3 bases at J, with 14 bases in the middle. Germline CDR1 and CDR2: MNHEY and SMNVEV (reference sequence). CDR3 DNA sequence: TGTGCCCCGACGTGGACAGTCTACGAGCAGTACTTC. Translated: CAPTWTVYEQYF.

This clone was detected many times. The rearrangement links TRBV5-1 to TRBJ2-3; 10 nucleotides align to TRBD2. CDR3 length equals 16 residues. Germline CDR1 reads SGHRS; CDR2 reads YFSETQ. After removal of 4 bases from V and 6 bases from J, the junction contained 11 bases not matched to a gene. CDR3 region: CASSVTSGKTWDTQYF. The CDR3 DNA reads TGCGCCAGCAGCGTTACTAGCGGGAAGACATGGGATACGCAGTATTTT.

CDR3 region: CASSTPGTGTYEQYF. The CDR3 nucleotides read TGTGCCAGCAGCACGCCCGGGACAGGGACCTACGAGCAGTACTTC. The V and J genes are TRBV5-6 and TRBJ2-7; 9 bases line up with TRBD1. Germline V gene sequence: CDR1 SGHDT, CDR2 YYEEEE. V gave up 4 bases and J gave up 2 bases; unmatched junction bases: 7. The CDR3 sequence is 15 residues long.

In its sample, this clone was seen a few times. V gene TRBV4-3 combines with J gene TRBJ2-5; D may be TRBD2 (6 bases). The germline V and J ends were trimmed by 1 base and 2 bases, with 11 bases remaining between them. This CDR3 has 15 residues. Germline V gene sequence: CDR1 LGHNA, CDR2 YSLEER. This CDR3 is CASSQGRGIQETQYF. CDR3 in DNA: TGCGCCAGCAGCCAAGGGCGCGGGATTCAAGAGACCCAGTACTTC.

This clone was counted at least ten times. The gene calls are TRBV28 and TRBJ2-7; D perhaps matches TRBD2 (5 bases). V dropped 5 bases and J dropped 12 bases, with 14 bases sitting between them. Germline lookup yields CDR1 MDHEN and CDR2 SYDVKM. CDR3 length equals 11 residues. CDR3 in amino acids: CASSTQAGPYF. In DNA, the CDR3 is TGTGCCAGCAGTACCCAGGCGGGCCCGTACTTC.

V gene TRBV29-1 combines with J gene TRBJ1-1; perhaps TRBD1 as D (5 bases). V lost 4 bases to trimming and J lost 0 bases, with 12 bases between them. CDR1 is SQVTM and CDR2 is ANQGSEA in the germline V gene. This CDR3 comprises 14 residues. The CDR3 nucleotides read TGCAGCGTTGGGGGCCTCTTAATGAACACTGAAGCTTTCTTT. This encodes CSVGGLLMNTEAFF.

This clone was observed many times. The chain links TRBV5-8 to TRBJ1-2, with 10 bases identical to TRBD1. The V gene's germline CDR1 is SGHTS and CDR2 YDEGEE. The V and J ends lost 0 bases and 4 bases, in that order; junction bases with no gene match: 6. The CDR3 runs to 16 residues. The CDR3 bases are TGTGCCAGCAGCTTGGATACCGGACAGGGGGGCTATGGCTACACCTTC. It is translated as CASSLDTGQGGYGYTF.

This clone turned up a few times. V and J are TRBV6-5 and TRBJ2-1, with D possibly matching TRBD2 (5 bases). CDR3 length: 13 amino acids. From germline, CDR1 is MNHEY and CDR2 SVGAGI. Trimming took off 4 bases at V and 9 bases at J, with 13 bases between the two ends. CDR3 DNA: TGTGCCAGCAGTTTGACGGGATGGGGTGAGCAGTTCTTC. Amino acids: CASSLTGWGEQFF.

This clone has only a few counts. CDR3 in DNA: TGCGCCAGCAGCCAAGGAAGGGAGCGGGTCGACCATCAGTACTTC. This gives the protein CASSQGRERVDHQYF. The V call is TRBV4-1, the J call TRBJ2-5; weak D call: TRBD2 (6 bases). The CDR3 extends over 15 amino acids. From germline, CDR1 is MGHRA and CDR2 YSYEKL. Trimming took 1 base from V and 11 from J, leaving 20 bases between them.

Only a few counts were recorded for this clone. The CDR3 bases are TGCGCCAGCAGCTTGGGAGGCGTTGGTGAAGCTTTCTTT. Translated, it gives CASSLGGVGEAFF. This chain connects TRBV5-1 to TRBJ1-1; D unresolved. Germline loops: CDR1 SGHRS, CDR2 YFSETQ. Trimming pared 0 bases from V and 7 bases from J, leaving 10 bases between. The CDR3 covers 13 residues.

Here the CDR3 DNA reads TGCGCCAGCAGCCTTGGGGGAGGTGGCGAGCAGTACTTC. It encodes CASSLGGGGEQYF. The rearrangement joins TRBV5-1 to TRBJ2-7, with D maybe TRBD2 (6 bases). The CDR3 length is 13 residues. Germline V CDR1 and CDR2: SGHRS, YFSETQ. V shed 4 bases and J shed 6 bases, with 14 bases lying between them.

This clone appeared a few times. The V and J genes are TRBV28 and TRBJ1-2, with D uncertain. The V end lost 2 bases, the J end lost 2 bases, and 6 bases lay between the germline ends. The CDR3 loop spans 13 amino acids. Germline CDR1 is MDHEN and CDR2 is SYDVKM. CDR3 nucleotide sequence: TGTGCCAGCAGTTTAGGGCAGAACTATGGCTACACCTTC. Translated: CASSLGQNYGYTF.

This clone was seen only a few times. The rearrangement links TRBV5-6 to TRBJ1-5; TRBD1 might be the D (5 bases). Germline loops: CDR1 SGHDT, CDR2 YYEEEE. Deletions cut 9 bases from V and 3 bases from J, with 13 bases between. This CDR3 has 13 residues. The CDR3: CATQAGPNQPQHF. DNA for the CDR3: TGTGCCACCCAGGCGGGGCCCAATCAGCCCCAGCATTTT.

J is TRBJ2-7 and V is TRBV29-1; a possible D gene is TRBD2 (5 bases). Germline assignment: CDR1 SQVTM and CDR2 ANQGSEA. This CDR3 comprises 12 residues. Deletions cut 3 bases from V and 6 bases from J, with 12 bases between. The CDR3 DNA is TGCAGCGTTGATCAGAGGGCGGGCGAGCAGTACTTC. It codes for CSVDQRAGEQYF.

This clone came up a few times. The V gene is TRBV5-1, the J gene TRBJ1-4, with TRBD1 matching over 10 bases. This CDR3 region has 15 residues. Germline assignment: CDR1 SGHRS and CDR2 YFSETQ. J lost 7 bases, V lost 0 bases, and 3 bases had no gene match. The CDR3 nucleotides read TGCGCCAGCAGCTTGGGGGACAGGGGCGGTGAAAAACTGTTTTTT. This translates into CASSLGDRGGEKLFF.

V and J are TRBV2 and TRBJ1-1; D not certain. V lost 8 bases and J 10 bases, leaving 20 bases between the germline ends. CDR3 size: 13 residues. Germline CDR1 is SNHLY and CDR2 is FYNNEI. As DNA, the CDR3 is TGTGCCAGCGGACCTACTGAGGGTGAAGGAGCTTTCTTT. Residues: CASGPTEGEGAFF.

This clone occurred a few times. V is TRBV30 and J is TRBJ1-2; D may be TRBD1 (5 bases). In germline, CDR1 is GTSNPN, CDR2 SVGIG (reference sequence). Trimming removed 5 bases from V and 7 bases from J, with 8 bases in between. CDR3 length equals 10 residues. The CDR3: CAWSRAGYTF. As DNA, the CDR3 is TGTGCCTGGTCCAGGGCTGGCTACACCTTC.

This clone was picked up many times. This chain links TRBV4-3 with TRBJ1-6; no reliable D call. The CDR3 totals 16 residues. V lost 1 base and J 5 bases, leaving 12 bases between the germline ends. Looked up from germline, CDR1 is LGHNA and CDR2 is YSLEER. CDR3 bases: TGCGCCAGCAGCCAAGGAAGGCCGGGGAATAATTCACCCCTCCACTTT. Translated: CASSQGRPGNNSPLHF.

This clone occurred a few times. The sample holds other DNA sequences that translate to the same CDR3. The CDR3 is CASSLDQGGTSSYNEQFF. The CDR3 DNA follows: TGTGCCAGCAGCTTAGATCAAGGCGGGACGAGCTCCTACAATGAGCAGTTCTTC. V is TRBV11-3 and J is TRBJ2-1; TRBD2 might be the D (6 bases). Germline CDR1 reads SGHNT; CDR2 reads YENEEA. The V and J ends lost 0 bases and 0 bases respectively, with 15 bases between them. The CDR3 is 18 residues long.

The V call is TRBV6-5, the J call TRBJ2-7; 7 positions match TRBD2. The CDR3 has 15 amino acids. The junction had 6 bases not matched to a gene; V was cut back by 0 bases and J by 4 bases. Germline V gene lookup returns CDR1 MNHEY and CDR2 SVGAGI. CDR3 DNA sequence: TGTGCCAGCAGTTACTCGCATCTGGGGGGGTACGAGCAGTACTTC. Amino acids: CASSYSHLGGYEQYF.

This clone was seen a few times. The chain recombines TRBV27 with TRBJ1-1; tentatively, D is TRBD1 (6 bases). The length of the CDR3 is 14 residues. Germline values: CDR1 MNHEY, CDR2 SMNVEV (reference sequence). Trimming removed 6 bases from V and 5 bases from J, with 16 bases in between. CDR3 bases: TGTGCCAGCAGACCGCCCCACAGGGATACTGAAGCTTTCTTT. Translating gives CASRPPHRDTEAFF.